Listed below are T cell receptor beta chains from one sample, sequenced in a study of T cell responses to AZD1222 COVID-19 vaccine. Sequenced by immunoSEQ multiplex PCR; TCRdb stores in-frame clones only, minus some. Of some 140,000 clones listed, 80% to 95% were seen once; the top ten hold around 2.7%. Sample: peripheral blood, taken on day 0 of AZD1222 vaccination. Receptors originate from an adult in good health. Each CDR3 is given with its conserved first and last residue. Fields, in order: clone size, J gene, D gene, V gene, CDR3 DNA, CDR3 protein. A D gene is named only where the DNA matches it firmly. For some rows the clone size is stated as once, few or many, or as a class when expanded; others skip it.

>-|TRBJ1-1|-|TRBV7-9
TGTGCCAGCAGCCAAACACCCGGACAGGAAGCTTTCTTT
CASSQTPGQEAFF
>-|TRBJ1-5|-|TRBV7-2
TGTGCCAGCAGCTTCCACGGACTAAATCAGCCCCAGCATTTT
CASSFHGLNQPQHF
>-|TRBJ2-1|-|TRBV4-1
TGCGCCAGCAGCCTGTGGGGCTCCTACAATGAGCAGTTCTTC
CASSLWGSYNEQFF
>-|TRBJ1-2|TRBD1|TRBV9
TGTGCCAGCAGTTACGACAGGGGCGGCTATGGCTACACCTTC
CASSYDRGGYGYTF
>once|TRBJ1-5|-|TRBV7-8
TGTGCCAGCAGCCACCGGGACATCCTCAGCCAGCCCCAGCATTTT
CASSHRDILSQPQHF
>-|TRBJ1-5|-|TRBV19
TGTGCCAGTAGTTCCGGACAGCATAGCAATCAGCCCCAGCATTTT
CASSSGQHSNQPQHF
>-|TRBJ2-1|TRBD2|TRBV27
TGTGCCAGCAAAAATCTACCGGGACTAGCGGACAATGAGCAGTTCTTC
CASKNLPGLADNEQFF
>-|TRBJ1-2|-|TRBV2
TGTGCCAGCGGCCCGGGGGGGGCTAACTATGGCTACACCTTC
CASGPGGANYGYTF
>once|TRBJ2-7|TRBD2|TRBV4-2
TGTGCCAGCAGCCAAGATAAAGCGGGACCCTACGAGCAGTACTTC
CASSQDKAGPYEQYF
>-|TRBJ1-2|-|TRBV4-1
TGCGCCAGCAGCCAAGACTCAACTTGGGGGTCGGGCTACACCTTC
CASSQDSTWGSGYTF
>-|TRBJ2-5|-|TRBV2
TGTGCCAGCAGTGGGAGGGGCCGGGAGACCCAGTACTTC
CASSGRGRETQYF
>few|TRBJ1-3|TRBD1|TRBV18
TGTGCCAGCTCACCACCGTCAGGGGGCATCAACACCATATATTTT
CASSPPSGGINTIYF